Listed here are 19 T cell receptor beta chains from one sample, sequenced in a study of control samples from healthy donors and cancer patients. TCRdb keeps only in-frame clones here, not all; method: immunoSEQ multiplex PCR. The table records some 77,000 clones, approximately 88% of them present only once. What was sequenced was blood. The receptor set was obtained from an older woman in good health.

V is TRBV6-2 or TRBV6-3 and J is TRBJ1-5; D unclear. Trimming shortened V by 0 bases and J by 2 bases, and 11 bases separated the two germline ends. The CDR3 runs to 16 residues. Germline lookup yields CDR1 MNHEY and CDR2 SVGEGT. The CDR3 sequence: CASSYSYMQGNQPQHF. DNA for the CDR3: TGTGCCAGCAGTTACTCGTATATGCAGGGCAATCAGCCCCAGCATTTT.

The gene calls are TRBV7-9 and TRBJ2-7; D ambiguous. With 0 bases removed from V and 2 bases from J, the gap between germline ends came to 8 bases. The V gene's germline CDR1 is SEHNR and CDR2 FQNEAQ (reference sequence). The CDR3 runs 14 residues. The CDR3 protein is CASSLAGSPYEQYF. The DNA of the CDR3 is TGTGCCAGCAGCTTAGCGGGTAGCCCCTACGAGCAGTACTTC.

The rearrangement links TRBV28 to TRBJ2-2; possible D gene TRBD1, 6 bases. The V end lost 6 bases, the J end lost 6 bases, and 17 bases lay between the germline ends. CDR1 and CDR2 (germline): MDHEN, SYDVKM. This CDR3 spans 15 amino acids. CDR3 sequence: CASSRLGPGAGELFF. CDR3 coding DNA: TGTGCCAGCAGCCGCCTCGGGCCAGGGGCCGGGGAGCTGTTTTTT.

J is TRBJ2-2 and V is TRBV9; TRBD1 matches at 8 bases. The CDR3 sequence is 18 residues long. V trimming: 4 bases; J trimming: 5 bases; junction bases outside the gene matches: 16. Germline V gene data show CDR1 as SGDLS and CDR2 as YYNGEE. CDR3 amino acids: CASSPTGQVTTATGELFF. CDR3 nucleotides: TGTGCCAGCAGCCCTACGGGACAGGTCACTACGGCGACCGGGGAGCTGTTTTTT.

Here the CDR3 DNA reads TGTGCCAGCAGCTTATCGGACGGAAACTATGGCTACACCTTC. Amino acid sequence: CASSLSDGNYGYTF. The V and J genes are TRBV11-2 and TRBJ1-2; D gene ambiguous. The V and J ends lost 2 bases and 2 bases respectively, with 9 bases between them. The germline gives CDR1 SGHAT, CDR2 FQNNGV. The CDR3 runs 14 residues.

The chain is built from TRBV6-5 and TRBJ1-1; possible D gene TRBD1, 5 bases. This CDR3 comprises 13 residues. V gave up 2 bases and J gave up 10 bases, with 14 bases separating them. The germline gives CDR1 MNHEY, CDR2 SVGAGI. CDR3 bases: TGTGCCAGCAGTTACCTGGGGGTAGAGCGAGCTTTCTTT. As protein: CASSYLGVERAFF.

The V and J genes are TRBV5-1 and TRBJ1-3; D not resolved. V was cut by 4 bases and J by 9 bases, with 17 bases left in between. Germline V gene sequence: CDR1 SGHRS, CDR2 YFSETQ. The CDR3 has 14 amino acids. The CDR3, as DNA: TGCGCCAGCAGCCCGGACCCACAAACTGGCACCATATATTTT. This translates into CASSPDPQTGTIYF.

V and J are TRBV19 and TRBJ1-2; D is possibly TRBD1 (5 bases). This CDR3 spans 14 amino acids. V was cut by 7 bases and J by 4 bases, with 16 bases left in between. Looked up from germline, CDR1 is LNHDA and CDR2 is SQIVND (reference sequence). The DNA of the CDR3 is TGTGCCAGTACCACGGACGGGGGTGTCTATGGCTACACCTTC. Translated, it gives CASTTDGGVYGYTF.

This chain uses TRBV11-2 with TRBJ2-4; D is possibly TRBD2 (6 bases). Germline lookup yields CDR1 SGHAT and CDR2 FQNNGV. V lost 4 bases, J lost 0 bases, and 10 bases lay in between. The CDR3 is 15 residues long. The CDR3 spells CASSSPGLAKNIQYF. CDR3 in DNA: TGTGCCAGCAGCTCCCCGGGACTAGCCAAAAACATTCAGTACTTC.

The chain couples TRBV2 to TRBJ1-5, with D perhaps matching TRBD1 (5 bases). Per the germline V gene, CDR1 is SNHLY and CDR2 is FYNNEI. Trimming removed 3 bases at V and 7 bases at J, with 13 bases between. This CDR3 has 14 amino acids. CDR3 sequence reads: CASSDRRVGQPQHF. For the CDR3, the DNA is TGTGCCAGCAGTGATCGCAGGGTCGGGCAGCCCCAGCATTTT.

The chain joins TRBV7-2 to TRBJ2-2; the D gene is possibly TRBD1 (5 bases). CDR1 is SGHTA and CDR2 is FQGNSA in the germline V gene. This CDR3 is built from 14 residues. V was trimmed by 5 bases and J by 5 bases, leaving 12 bases between them. The CDR3 nucleotides are TGTGCCAGCAGCCCCGACAGAAGGACCGGGGAGCTGTTTTTT. It specifies CASSPDRRTGELFF.

This rearrangement joins TRBV5-1 to TRBJ1-1; possible D gene TRBD1, 5 bases. The CDR3 is made up of 15 amino acids. Trimming shortened V by 0 bases and J by 1 base, and 10 bases separated the two germline ends. Germline assignment: CDR1 SGHRS and CDR2 YFSETQ. DNA of the CDR3: TGCGCCAGCAGCTTGGGAAGCAGGGCGAACACTGAAGCTTTCTTT. Amino acids: CASSLGSRANTEAFF.

J is TRBJ2-3 and V is TRBV5-1; D is uncertain. The V end lost 3 bases, the J end lost 2 bases, and 7 bases lay between the germline ends. The CDR3 is made up of 13 amino acids. From germline, CDR1 is SGHRS and CDR2 YFSETQ. The CDR3 spells CASSSTFTDTQYF. The CDR3 DNA sequence: TGCGCCAGCAGCTCAACATTCACAGATACGCAGTATTTT.

The J gene is TRBJ2-7, the V gene TRBV5-1, with a tentative D call TRBD1 (6 bases). Germline CDR1 is SGHRS and CDR2 is YFSETQ. Trimming shortened V by 3 bases and J by 4 bases, and 8 bases separated the two germline ends. The length of the CDR3 is 12 residues. The CDR3 loop reads CASSSTGYEQYF. The CDR3 coding sequence is TGCGCCAGCAGCTCGACAGGTTACGAGCAGTACTTC.

The chain combines TRBV6-4 with TRBJ2-2, with 7 nucleotides matching TRBD1. Germline V gene data show CDR1 as MRHNA and CDR2 as SNTAGT. This CDR3 is 14 amino acids long. V lost 4 bases, J lost 5 bases, and 4 bases stayed unmatched. CDR3: CASSVETGTGELFF. As DNA, the CDR3 is TGTGCCAGCAGTGTCGAGACAGGGACCGGGGAGCTGTTTTTT.

In regard to this clone: Other nucleotide sequences in the sample specify the same CDR3. This chain connects TRBV10-3 to TRBJ1-4; D uncertain. This CDR3 comprises 12 residues. CDR1 is ENHRY, CDR2 SYGVKD, per germline. V was pared by 8 bases and J by 0 bases, with 4 bases between. The CDR3 is CAISATNEKLFF. CDR3 nucleotide sequence: TGTGCCATCTCCGCAACTAATGAAAAACTGTTTTTT.

V and J are TRBV4-3 and TRBJ2-5; maybe TRBD1 (5 bases). The CDR3 length is 16 residues. Trimming removed 1 base at V and 1 base at J, with 13 bases between. The germline V gene encodes CDR1 LGHNA and CDR2 YSLEER. The CDR3 bases are TGCGCCAGCAGCCAAGCTTTAACACAGGTCCAAGAGACCCAGTACTTC. It is translated as CASSQALTQVQETQYF.

The genes are TRBV7-9 and TRBJ2-7; D is possibly TRBD2 (6 bases). This CDR3 is built from 14 residues. V lost 5 bases, J lost 4 bases, and 15 bases lay in between. The germline V gene encodes CDR1 SEHNR and CDR2 FQNEAQ (reference sequence). CDR3 residues: CASSPRVAEYEQYF. The CDR3 DNA reads as TGTGCCAGCAGCCCCCGGGTAGCGGAGTACGAGCAGTACTTC.

The V gene is TRBV9, the J gene TRBJ2-5; 7 bases match TRBD1. The CDR3 length is 14 residues. Unmatched junction bases numbered 2, after V lost 2 bases and J lost 1 base. Germline values: CDR1 SGDLS, CDR2 YYNGEE. The CDR3 DNA follows: TGTGCCAGCAGCGTTGGGACAGCCCAAGAGACCCAGTACTTC. Translating it yields CASSVGTAQETQYF.